A selection of T cell receptor beta chains follows, all from one sample in a study of OX40 agonist ivuxolimab in advanced cancers. Sequencing used immunoSEQ multiplex PCR; TCRdb keeps in-frame clones, though not all of them. This table holds some 43,000 clones, approximately 88% found once. The sequencing used CD4+ or CD8+ T cells sorted from blood, collected in a trial of the OX40 agonist ivuxolimab. The receptor source for this set is an adult with an advanced solid tumor such as melanoma, head and neck, liver or kidney cancer. CDR3s include the opening cysteine and the closing phenylalanine or tryptophan. The D gene is left open where the match is weak. Only some rows state a clone size, as once, few, many or a class for expanded clones.

V gene	clone size	D gene	J gene	CDR3 protein	CDR3 DNA
TRBV7-2	once	-	TRBJ2-5	CASSFGQETQYF	TGTGCCAGCAGCTTTGGCCAAGAGACCCAGTACTTC
TRBV19	-	TRBD1	TRBJ2-5	CASSLQGAETQYF	TGTGCCAGTAGTTTGCAGGGGGCCGAGACCCAGTACTTC
TRBV4-1	-	-	TRBJ1-3	CASSQVHRYSGNTIYF	TGCGCCAGCAGCCAAGTCCACAGATACTCTGGAAACACCATATATTTT
TRBV5-5	-	TRBD2	TRBJ2-5	CASSTPTSGVETQYF	TGTGCCAGCAGCACCCCGACTAGCGGCGTAGAGACCCAGTACTTC
TRBV4-2	once	-	TRBJ1-1	CASTTLGGSDAFF	TGTGCCAGCACTACCTTAGGGGGGAGTGACGCTTTCTTT
TRBV4-3	-	-	TRBJ2-4	CASSQVIGYIQYF	TGCGCCAGCAGCCAAGTTATAGGGTACATTCAGTACTTC
TRBV7-2	-	-	TRBJ2-1	CATTRGSVYNEQFF	TGTGCCACGACCCGGGGCAGTGTCTACAATGAGCAGTTCTTC
TRBV10-3	-	-	TRBJ2-3	CAISEPTSTDTQYF	TGTGCCATCAGTGAACCTACTAGCACAGATACGCAGTATTTT
TRBV7-2	once	TRBD2	TRBJ2-1	CASSPQPGGGNEQFF	TGTGCCAGCAGCCCCCAGCCCGGGGGGGGGAATGAGCAGTTCTTC
TRBV2	-	-	TRBJ1-5	CASSPGRTSNQPQHF	TGTGCCAGCAGCCCGGGACGGACGAGCAATCAGCCCCAGCATTTT
TRBV29-1	-	TRBD1	TRBJ1-1	CSVPGGAWTEAFF	TGCAGCGTTCCAGGGGGCGCGTGGACTGAAGCTTTCTTT
TRBV5-8	once	-	TRBJ1-3	CASSSRLFTIYF	TGTGCCAGCAGCTCCCGTCTGTTCACCATATATTTT
TRBV6-1	-	TRBD2	TRBJ2-5	CASSEPGGGLETQYF	TGTGCCAGCAGTGAGCCGGGGGGGGGTTTGGAGACCCAGTACTTC
TRBV7-9	few	-	TRBJ1-1	CASSLDSQNTEAFF	TGTGCCAGCAGCTTAGATTCGCAGAACACTGAAGCTTTCTTT
TRBV7-6	-	TRBD1	TRBJ1-2	CASSSNPDRDGYTF	TGTGCCAGCAGCTCCAACCCCGACAGGGACGGCTACACCTTC
TRBV7-8	-	-	TRBJ2-3	CASSRRTDTQYF	TGTGCCAGCAGCCGGAGGACAGATACGCAGTATTTT
TRBV11-2	-	-	TRBJ1-2	CASSLERPPLNYGYTF	TGTGCCAGCAGCTTAGAAAGGCCGCCGCTTAACTATGGCTACACCTTC
TRBV11-3	-	TRBD1	TRBJ2-7	CASSLSGTGSYEQYF	TGTGCCAGCAGCTTATCCGGGACAGGGTCCTACGAGCAGTACTTC
TRBV7-2	-	-	TRBJ1-2	CASSLLPGGVGSYGYTF	TGTGCCAGCAGCTTACTCCCCGGGGGGGTTGGGTCCTATGGCTACACCTTC
TRBV11-2	-	TRBD2	TRBJ2-1	CASRLAGGIYNEQFF	TGTGCCAGCAGGTTAGCGGGGGGGATCTACAATGAGCAGTTCTTC
TRBV7-9	-	TRBD1	TRBJ1-1	CASSLAGRGEAFF	TGTGCCAGCAGCTTAGCGGGCAGGGGGGAAGCTTTCTTT
TRBV6-1	-	-	TRBJ1-1	CASSVQGRYTEAFF	TGTGCCAGCAGTGTTCAGGGTCGATACACTGAAGCTTTCTTT
TRBV20-1	-	TRBD1	TRBJ2-7	CSAGDRGEQYF	TGCAGTGCGGGGGACAGGGGCGAGCAGTACTTC
TRBV7-2	-	-	TRBJ2-5	CASSLARGMETQYF	TGTGCCAGCAGCTTAGCGAGAGGGATGGAGACCCAGTACTTC
TRBV7-2	-	TRBD2	TRBJ2-2	CASSLLASGARGELFF	TGTGCCAGCAGCTTACTCGCTAGCGGGGCTAGAGGGGAGCTGTTTTTT
TRBV4-1	-	TRBD2	TRBJ2-3	CAGISRRGGSTDTQYF	TGCGCCGGCATAAGCAGGCGGGGGGGTTCCACAGATACGCAGTATTTT
TRBV4-2	-	TRBD1	TRBJ1-3	CASSRDRVPGNTIYF	TGTGCCAGCAGCCGTGACAGGGTTCCTGGAAACACCATATATTTT
TRBV11-2	once	TRBD2	TRBJ2-7	CASSQLGLKGDEQYF	TGTGCCAGCAGCCAACTGGGACTAAAAGGGGACGAGCAGTACTTC
TRBV7-3	-	TRBD2	TRBJ2-5	CASSLGLAGGQETQYF	TGTGCCAGCAGCTTAGGACTAGCGGGGGGGCAAGAGACCCAGTACTTC
TRBV7-6	-	TRBD2	TRBJ2-1	CASSLFRGGGNEQFF	TGTGCCAGCAGCTTATTCCGCGGGGGAGGTAATGAGCAGTTCTTC
TRBV19	-	TRBD2	TRBJ2-5	CASRPRSIAGGPETQYF	TGTGCCAGTAGGCCCCGATCGATAGCGGGGGGGCCGGAGACCCAGTACTTC
TRBV7-6	-	TRBD1	TRBJ1-3	CASSSFQGAGNTIYF	TGTGCCAGCAGTTCTTTTCAGGGGGCTGGAAACACCATATATTTT
TRBV6-1	-	-	TRBJ1-5	CASSSSRVSNQPQHF	TGTGCCAGCAGCAGCTCCAGGGTAAGCAATCAGCCCCAGCATTTT
TRBV11-3	-	-	TRBJ2-7	CASSSSQRIFDEQYF	TGTGCCAGCAGCTCGAGCCAGCGGATCTTTGACGAGCAGTACTTC
TRBV29-1	few	TRBD1	TRBJ1-3	CSAGQGYGNTIYF	TGCAGCGCTGGACAGGGATATGGAAACACCATATATTTT
TRBV7-9	-	-	TRBJ1-3	CASSLGRYNGNTIYF	TGTGCCAGCAGCTTAGGACGGTACAATGGAAACACCATATATTTT
TRBV5-5	-	-	TRBJ1-1	CASSRYNTEAFF	TGTGCCAGCAGCCGGTACAACACTGAAGCTTTCTTT
TRBV9	-	-	TRBJ1-2	CASSVVRGYGYTF	TGTGCCAGCAGCGTAGTGCGAGGCTATGGCTACACCTTC
TRBV6-5	-	-	TRBJ1-5	CASSTGRTYQPQHF	TGTGCCAGCAGTACAGGGAGAACCTATCAGCCCCAGCATTTT
TRBV29-1	-	-	TRBJ1-2	CSVEPNYGYTF	TGCAGCGTTGAACCCAACTATGGCTACACCTTC
TRBV5-8	once	-	TRBJ1-2	CASSLATAARSYGYTF	TGTGCCAGCAGCTTGGCCACAGCGGCGAGGTCCTATGGCTACACCTTC
TRBV29-1	-	-	TRBJ1-1	CSVAGLGTEAFF	TGCAGCGTTGCAGGGCTTGGCACTGAAGCTTTCTTT
TRBV11-3	-	-	TRBJ2-7	CASSFEGPFYEQYF	TGTGCCAGCAGTTTCGAAGGGCCCTTTTACGAGCAGTACTTC
TRBV7-2	-	-	TRBJ2-2	CASSSQYSTGELFF	TGTGCCAGCAGCTCACAATACAGCACCGGGGAGCTGTTTTTT
TRBV5-4	-	-	TRBJ2-5	CASSQTGQETQYF	TGTGCCAGCAGCCAGACAGGACAAGAGACCCAGTACTTC
TRBV7-3	-	-	TRBJ2-7	CASSPQGAGAYEQYF	TGTGCCAGCAGCCCCCAGGGAGCGGGTGCCTACGAGCAGTACTTC